This TCR beta chain was captured in a study of blood T cell repertoires in COVID-19. Across the study: Sites across the United States, Italy and Spain contributed samples from acute and convalescent COVID-19. In each case, the material was cDNA or gDNA derived from T cells, B-cell-depleted T cells, or PBMCs.

The CDR3 is made up of 14 amino acids. V gave up 6 bases and J gave up 6 bases; unmatched junction bases: 8. Germline assignment: CDR1 SGHRS and CDR2 YFSETQ. Study processing details: Counts of nucleated cells, estimated from reference gene primer amplification, were obtained. Libraries were prepared by immunoSEQ multiplex PCR; TCRdb keeps only in-frame clonotypes and omits some of them. V and J calls and clone size are given by that table; D and trimming were obtained from the DNA. The sample lists about 130,000 clones, over 60% occurring once. This clone was detected only a few times. The chain employs TRBV5-1 and TRBJ2-3; 9 bases agree with TRBD2. This clonotype was obtained from a woman in her seventies with acute or convalescent COVID-19. The sequencing input was peripheral blood. The CDR3 region has the DNA TGCGCCAGCAAGGCGGGACTAGCTTCGGATACGCAGTATTTT. It encodes CASKAGLASDTQYF.